This T cell receptor (beta chain) was sequenced in a study of T cells in Graves' hyperthyroidism and ophthalmopathy. General study points: Model output signaled ophthalmopathy a median around 6.9 months ahead of onset. Using 13 V-J features, a model discriminated ophthalmopathy from stable hyperthyroidism. Most expanded thyroid clonotypes above 0.001 recurred in blood.

Germline V gives CDR1 SGHTA, CDR2 FQGNSA. The CDR3 is made up of 14 amino acids. V was shortened by 5 bases and J by 5 bases, with 15 bases between the two germline ends. On the basis of clinical symptoms, serum thyroxine and TRAb, thyroid ultrasound and orbital computed tomography, diagnoses were made. With regard to this clonotype: What it binds is not known.

There were TCR beta CDR3 regions amplified from RNA transcripts. When the TCR CDR3 underwent first-round RT-PCR, the HTBI primer set was used. TCRdb re-called the multiplex PCR reads with MiXCR, one entry per CDR3 protein. This table has hundreds of thousands of distinct CDR3 sequences, 45% appearing once. The chain is built from TRBV7-2 and TRBJ1-2; D is unclear. The sample consisted of peripheral blood or thyroid tissue (not recorded which). This clonotype originated in an adult man with Graves' disease, either hyperthyroidism or ophthalmopathy (not recorded which). The CDR3: CASSPEARGYGYTF. CDR3 bases: TGTGCCAGCAGCCCAGAGGCCCGGGGTTATGGCTACACCTTC.